This record looks at one TCR beta chain sequence and its context. The target antigen is unknown. The data originate from a study of OX40 agonist ivuxolimab in advanced cancers. Study-level background: Partial responses were observed in three patients, of whom one had hepatocellular carcinoma and two had cutaneous melanoma.

This table comes from immunoSEQ multiplex PCR, and its TCRdb copy is limited to in-frame clones, with some not included. The repertoire holds about 77,000 clones, 65% to 90% seen once, with 0.55% to 0.7% in the top ten. CDR3 length: 16 residues. Germline V gene data show CDR1 as SGHNT and CDR2 as YENEEA. The trim removed 4 bases at V and 2 bases at J, leaving 4 bases unmatched. Findings and caveats of the study: At 0.1 to 3.0 mg/kg, CD4+ and CD8+ blood T cells expanded clonally by week 6.

Sample: CD4+ or CD8+ T cells sorted from blood, taken in a trial of the OX40 agonist ivuxolimab. V is TRBV11-3 and J is TRBJ2-5; 13 positions agree with TRBD2. This TCR was recovered from an adult with an advanced solid tumor such as melanoma, head and neck, liver or kidney cancer. In nucleotides, the CDR3 is TGTGCCAGCAGCTCCGGACTAGCGGGGGTACAAGAGACCCAGTACTTC. It yields the protein CASSSGLAGVQETQYF.